The entry below describes one TCR beta chain. Its specificity is not known. This sample is drawn from a study of vaccination and CD4 T cells after COVID-19. Germline lookup yields CDR1 SGHRS and CDR2 YFSETQ. CDR3 length: 14 residues. The V and J ends lost 0 bases and 3 bases respectively, with 8 bases between them. Treatment specified: approximately nine-day PBMC culture with coronavirus spike peptide pools or control peptides (ViraFEST assay). Recorded positive PCR dates fall between March and December 2020, preceding US Alpha, Beta and Delta variants. The Oncomine TCR Beta short-read assay sequenced DNA from cultured CD4+ T cells. TCRdb used MiXCR to reprocess the PCR reads, holding one entry per CDR3 protein. The sample lists 15,000 or so distinct CDR3 sequences, around two fifths seen once, with about 8.1% in the top ten.

This chain connects TRBV5-1 to TRBJ2-3; D gene unclear. The sample taken for sequencing was CD4+ T cells from blood, cultured in vitro. This receptor was obtained from a human donor who had recovered from COVID-19. Here the CDR3 DNA reads TGCGCCAGCAGCTTGGGATATGCAACAGATACGCAGTATTTT. It codes for CASSLGYATDTQYF.